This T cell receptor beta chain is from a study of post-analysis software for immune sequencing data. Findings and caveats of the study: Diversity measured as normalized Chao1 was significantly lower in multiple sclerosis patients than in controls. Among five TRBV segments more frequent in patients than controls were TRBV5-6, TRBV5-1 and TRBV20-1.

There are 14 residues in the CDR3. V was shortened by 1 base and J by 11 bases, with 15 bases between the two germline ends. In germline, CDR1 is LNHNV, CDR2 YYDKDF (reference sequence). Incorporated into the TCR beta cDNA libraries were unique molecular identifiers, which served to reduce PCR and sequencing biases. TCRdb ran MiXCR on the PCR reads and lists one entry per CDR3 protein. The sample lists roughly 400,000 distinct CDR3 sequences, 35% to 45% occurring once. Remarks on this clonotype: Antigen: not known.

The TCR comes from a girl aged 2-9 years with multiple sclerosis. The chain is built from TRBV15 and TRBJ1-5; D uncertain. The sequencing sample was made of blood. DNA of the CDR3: TGTGCCACCAGCAGAGGAATTATAAATCCAGCCCAGCATTTT. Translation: CATSRGIINPAQHF.